This T cell receptor (beta chain) was sequenced during a study of blood T cell repertoires in COVID-19. Here immunoSEQ multiplex PCR was the method, and the copy in TCRdb shows in-frame clones only, minus some. The profile covers 220,000 or so clones, with around 88% appearing a single time and 14% to 15% taken by the ten largest. The germline gives CDR1 SGHKS, CDR2 YYEKEE (reference sequence). This CDR3 is built from 15 residues. V lost 3 bases and J lost 8; bases outside the gene matches: 8. The receptor was derived from a woman in her 50s with acute COVID-19. The sample comprised PBMCs or T cells enriched from blood (not recorded which). The chain combines TRBV5-5 with TRBJ1-4, with TRBD1 identical over 9 bases. CDR3 sequence (DNA): TGTGCCAGCAGCTCCGGACAGGGGTGGGGAGAAAAACTGTTTTTT. Its protein is CASSSGQGWGEKLFF. Combining the CDR3 with reference TRBV5-5 and TRBJ1-4 gives the whole variable domain DAGVTQSPTHLIKTRGQQVTLRCSPISGHKSVSWYQQVLGQGPQFIFQYYEKEERGRGNFPDRFSARQFPNYSSELNVNALLLGDSALYLCASSSGQGWGEKLFFGSGTQLSVL.